This TCR beta chain comes out of a study of blood T cell repertoires in COVID-19 (dated by TCRdb to about 2020). For the wider study: Collaborator samples came from the United States, Italy and Spain and covered acute and convalescent phases of COVID-19. The prospective study material was composed of cDNA or gDNA derived from T cells, B-cell-depleted T cells, or PBMCs. Subjects who had been exposed to COVID-19, were actively infected with it, or had recovered from it provided the deeply sampled blood TCRbeta repertoires that made up the dataset. The repertoires were made available in a free public database intended to serve as a resource for research on the immune response to SARS-CoV-2. The samples were drawn from two sources: the first 160 participants of the ongoing ImmuneRACE study, and 950 to 1,500 subjects contributed by 6 global collaborators. A de-identified subject ID, COVID-19 status, age in years and sex were almost always included in the sample metadata. Where HLA class I and class II types were available, the types were taken from metadata supplied by the sample provider, not from assay-based typing.

Unmatched junction bases come to 1, with V trimmed by 3 bases and J by 2 bases. The CDR3 goes from the cysteine to the phenylalanine over 14 residues. Just CDR3 DNA is preserved here, 42 bases in frame from base 1. Per the germline V gene, SGHTA is the CDR1 and FQGTGA is the CDR2. Beyond this particular receptor, the publication reports: How much clinical and demographic metadata was included differed by source and by participant, and the metadata was provided uncurated.

Note on this clone: Its specific antigen is unknown. Per-base quality was not reported, and no clone a single base away is much larger than it.

Collaborating institutions collected whole blood in K2EDTA tubes following their own protocols. For TCRbeta analysis, collaborators shipped samples as frozen whole blood, isolated PBMCs, or DNA extracted from either of those sample types. The immunoSEQ Assay, a bias-controlled multiplex PCR, was used to amplify TCRbeta CDR3 regions from genomic DNA. Per the authors' processing: The number of nucleated cells in each sample was estimated by amplification of reference gene primers within the assay. Sequence reads were collapsed and filtered to measure the absolute abundance of every unique TCRbeta CDR3 rearrangement. For each sample, productive Simpson clonality was calculated by taking the square root of Simpson's diversity index across productive rearrangements. This is the immuneACCESS table as TCRdb keeps it, with only in-frame sequences that have V and J called. A part of the clones is gone; compared with another copy, unresolved V genes explain less than half, and the rest is unexplained. V and J calls and clone size are given by that table; D and trimming were obtained from the DNA. The sample data list 35,000 to 45,000 clones, and around 89% of these were observed just once. The ten largest make up 3.5% to 4.5% of the sample.

The sequenced sample was peripheral blood. Recombination connected TRBV7-3 to TRBJ2-3, and 8 bases in between align with TRBD1. The sequence derives from a human donor in a cohort sampled during active COVID-19. DNA sequence: TGTGCCAGCAGCTTGGACAGGGCCACAGATACGCAGTATTTT. This encodes CASSLDRATDTQYF.